The clone carrying this T cell receptor (beta chain) was counted a single time. The data originate from a study of blood T cell repertoires in COVID-19. The study recruited people aged about 18 to 90 years across around 23 US areas. Participants in the exposed group had met a COVID-19 case in the 2 weeks before joining the study. This CDR3 comprises 17 residues. Sequenced by immunoSEQ multiplex PCR; TCRdb stores in-frame clones only, minus some. The sample gives some 320,000 clones, roughly 89% of which show up once; 2.5% to 3.5% is in the top ten. The sequencing sample was made of PBMCs or T cells enriched from blood (not recorded which). The TCR originated in a woman between 50 and 59 years old who had been exposed to COVID-19. The chain employs TRBV21-1 and TRBJ1-1; the table gives TRBD1 as D, unverified against the DNA. TRBV21-1 is annotated as a pseudogene. CDR3 amino acids: CASTKGPLWGLNTEAFF. In DNA, the CDR3 is TGTGCCAGCACCAAGGGACCACTTTGGGGGCTGAACACTGAAGCTTTCTTT.